This entry concerns a single T cell receptor beta chain. Measured with immunoSEQ multiplex PCR; TCRdb has only the in-frame clones, and not every one. This table holds tens of thousands of clones, about 88% found once. Germline values: CDR1 SGHAT, CDR2 FQNNGV. This CDR3 has 18 residues. The V segment lost 5 bases and the J segment 1 base; nucleotides outside the gene matches: 14. The record originates from a study of control samples from healthy donors and cancer patients. Input material: blood. This receptor was identified in a woman between 50 and 59 years old in good health. This chain connects TRBV11-2 to TRBJ2-3, with 8 bases matching TRBD2. DNA of the CDR3: TGTGCCAGCAGCCAGGGACTCCTTAGCGGGATAGGCACAGATACGCAGTATTTT. The encoded protein is CASSQGLLSGIGTDTQYF. The whole variable domain, remainder taken from reference TRBV11-2 and TRBJ2-3, is EAGVAQSPRYKIIEKRQSVAFWCNPISGHATLYWYQQILGQGPKLLIQFQNNGVVDDSQLPKDRFSAERLKGVDSTLKIQPAKLEDSAVYLCASSQGLLSGIGTDTQYFGPGTRLTVL.